This T cell receptor (beta chain) emerged from a study of T cell repertoires in aging, cancer and after chemotherapy. Study-level background: Donors were grouped into six age bands spanning 30 or younger through 70 or older. About 9.1 million TCR reads were in the whole dataset.

Points from the study as a whole: Untreated cancer patients had significantly lower blood TCR diversity than age-matched healthy donors. In each cancer cohort, median generation probability increased across chemotherapy, suggesting thymic output rebounded.

Within the sample, this clonotype is medium-sized (0.01 to 0.1%). Its target is not known. The template was genomic DNA from peripheral blood, not RNA. A mixed TRB-A/B primer pool amplified rearranged TRB by multiplex touch-down PCR. From the multiplex PCR reads, TCRdb called clonotypes with MiXCR, one entry per CDR3 protein. The data show 9,900 or so distinct CDR3 sequences, around a quarter seen once. The CDR3 totals 11 residues. Germline CDR1 is LNHDA and CDR2 is SQIVND (reference sequence). V trimming: 6 bases; J trimming: 10 bases; junction bases outside the gene matches: 6. The sequencing input was blood. The gene calls are TRBV19 and TRBJ2-7; TRBD1 aligns across 7 bases. This TCR was sampled from a human donor in good health. This CDR3 is CASRADREQYF. CDR3 nucleotides: TGTGCCAGTAGGGCCGACAGGGAACAGTACTTC.